This TCR beta chain was identified in a study of shared clonotypes between healthy human individuals. Generated by immunoSEQ multiplex PCR, the TCRdb table keeps only in-frame clones and is missing some. The sample shows 470,000 or so clones, 81% of them seen only once. The source of this sequence is a middle-aged woman in good health. Some clones in this sample may be carry-over from other donors' samples. Input material: PBMCs.

CDR3 sequence reads: CASSSGQGDNEQFF. The DNA of the CDR3 is TGTGCCAGCAGCTCGGGACAGGGGGACAATGAGCAGTTCTTC. The gene calls are TRBV4-2 and TRBJ2-1; 11 bases are a match to TRBD1. The ends lost 5 bases at V and 5 bases at J; junction bases unmatched: 2. This CDR3 is 14 amino acids long. Germline lookup yields CDR1 LGHNA and CDR2 YNFKEQ.